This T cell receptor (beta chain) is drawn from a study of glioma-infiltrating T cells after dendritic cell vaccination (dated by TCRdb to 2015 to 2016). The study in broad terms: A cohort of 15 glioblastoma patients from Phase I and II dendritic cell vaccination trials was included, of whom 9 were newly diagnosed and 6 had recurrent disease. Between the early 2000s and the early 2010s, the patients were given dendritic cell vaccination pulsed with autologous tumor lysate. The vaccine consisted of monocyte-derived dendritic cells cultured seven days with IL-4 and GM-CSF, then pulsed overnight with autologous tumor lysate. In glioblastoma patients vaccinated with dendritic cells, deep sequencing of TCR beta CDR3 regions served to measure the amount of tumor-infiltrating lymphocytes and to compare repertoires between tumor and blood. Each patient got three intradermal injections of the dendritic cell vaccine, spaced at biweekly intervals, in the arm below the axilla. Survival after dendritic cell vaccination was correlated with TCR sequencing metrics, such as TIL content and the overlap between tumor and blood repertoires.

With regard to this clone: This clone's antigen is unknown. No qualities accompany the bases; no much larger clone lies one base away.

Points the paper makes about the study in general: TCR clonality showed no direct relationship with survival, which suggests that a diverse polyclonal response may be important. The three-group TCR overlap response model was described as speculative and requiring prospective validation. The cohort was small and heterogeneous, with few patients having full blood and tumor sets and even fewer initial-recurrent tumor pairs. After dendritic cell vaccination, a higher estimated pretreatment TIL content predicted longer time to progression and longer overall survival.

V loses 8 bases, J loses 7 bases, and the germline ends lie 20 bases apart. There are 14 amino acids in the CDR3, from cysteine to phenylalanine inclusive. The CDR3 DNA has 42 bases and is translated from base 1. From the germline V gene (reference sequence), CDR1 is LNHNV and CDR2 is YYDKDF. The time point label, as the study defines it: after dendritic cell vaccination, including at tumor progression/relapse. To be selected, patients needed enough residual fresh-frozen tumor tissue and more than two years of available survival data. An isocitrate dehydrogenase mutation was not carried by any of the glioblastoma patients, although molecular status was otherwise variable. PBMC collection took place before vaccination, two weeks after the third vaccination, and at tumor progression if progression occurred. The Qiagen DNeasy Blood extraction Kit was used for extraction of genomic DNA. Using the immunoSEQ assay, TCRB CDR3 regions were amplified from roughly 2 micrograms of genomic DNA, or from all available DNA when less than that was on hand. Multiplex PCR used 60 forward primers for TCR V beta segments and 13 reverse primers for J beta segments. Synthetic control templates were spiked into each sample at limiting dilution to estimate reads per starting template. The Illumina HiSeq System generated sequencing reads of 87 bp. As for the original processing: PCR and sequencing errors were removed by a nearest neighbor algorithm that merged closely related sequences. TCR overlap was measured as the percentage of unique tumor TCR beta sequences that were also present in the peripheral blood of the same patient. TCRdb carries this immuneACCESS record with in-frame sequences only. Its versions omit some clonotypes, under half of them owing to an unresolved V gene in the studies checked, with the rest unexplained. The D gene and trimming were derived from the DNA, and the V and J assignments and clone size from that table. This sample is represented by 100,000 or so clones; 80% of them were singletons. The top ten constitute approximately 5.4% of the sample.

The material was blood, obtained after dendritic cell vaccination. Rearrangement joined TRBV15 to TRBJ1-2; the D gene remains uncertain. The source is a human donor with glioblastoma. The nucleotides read TGTGCCACCGGCTCGGCGGGTTCCGGCGCTGGCTACACCTTC. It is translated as CATGSAGSGAGYTF. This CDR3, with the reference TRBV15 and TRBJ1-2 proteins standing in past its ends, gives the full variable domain DAMVIQNPRYQVTQFGKPVTLSCSQTLNHNVMYWYQQKSSQAPKLLFHYYDKDFNNEADTPDNFQSRRPNTSFCFLDIRSPGLGDTAMYLCATGSAGSGAGYTFGSGTRLTVV.